The present entry profiles one T cell receptor beta chain with its context. Its matching antigen is unknown. CDR1 is SGHNT and CDR2 is YENEEA in the germline V gene. Trimming at V came to 5 bases and at J to 2 bases, leaving 6 bases not matched to a gene. The CDR3 loop spans 15 amino acids. This entry belongs to a study of Ad26.COV2.S vaccination and SARS-CoV-2 variants. About the research overall: Participant was drawn from the COV1001 Ad26.COV2.S trial arm. Ad26.COV2.S, an intramuscular injection, was given once or twice 56 days apart.

General study points: A substantial breadth of spike-specific CD8+ and CD4+ T cell responses after vaccination has been reported.

The sample's treatment: 19 received Ad26.COV2.S at low or high dose, single or two shots; about 5 received placebo; per-sample allocation not given. All samples were drawn on day 63, counting from the first vaccine or placebo injection. Immunization relied on an Ad26 vector, which expressed Wuhan-strain SARS-CoV-2 spike. Clones were read by immunoSEQ multiplex PCR, and TCRdb kept only the in-frame ones, dropping some. The profile shows about 460,000 clones, about nine tenths of them singletons. The V gene is TRBV11-3, the J gene TRBJ2-1; 7 bases fit TRBD2. The sample in question was peripheral blood, obtained in a trial of Ad26.COV2.S vaccine versus placebo. The clonotype was recovered from a person aged 18 to 65 who received the Ad26.COV2.S COVID-19 vaccine or a placebo. The CDR3 protein is CASSMKSGAYNEQFF. The CDR3 DNA follows: TGTGCCAGCAGCATGAAAAGCGGGGCCTACAATGAGCAGTTCTTC.